What follows are 10 T cell receptor beta chains derived from one specimen sequenced in a study of identical twins (TCRdb year 2016). Library construction relied on 5' RACE. These reads were obtained on an Illumina HiSeq 2000. TCRdb reanalyzed the raw reads on its own, using fastp at Q25 for trimming and MiXCR for clone calling, and kept in-frame beta chains. Every distinct CDR3 protein forms one entry, paired with its most common genes and DNA. The sample includes a few hundred thousand distinct CDR3 sequences, with roughly 9.9% observed a single time. Around 3.1% of the sample is in the top ten clones. These data were likewise used in another study, on yellow fever vaccine responses in identical twins.

The sample comprised PBMCs. Source of these receptors: a young woman in good health.

The rearrangement links TRBV25-1 to TRBJ2-1; D unclear. In germline, CDR1 is MGHDK, CDR2 SYGVNS. V lost 5 bases and J lost 2, with 7 bases in between. This CDR3 has 13 amino acids. CDR3 residues: CASSWQTYNEQFF. CDR3 nucleotide sequence: TGTGCCAGCAGTTGGCAGACCTACAATGAGCAGTTCTTC.

The gene calls are TRBV2 and TRBJ1-2, with 10 bases that match TRBD1. With V trimmed by 7 bases and J by 3 bases, 5 bases remained unmatched. Germline V gene sequence: CDR1 SNHLY, CDR2 FYNNEI. The CDR3 spans 14 residues. CDR3 sequence reads: CASNPGQGHYGYTF. The CDR3 region has the DNA TGTGCCAGCAACCCGGGACAGGGGCACTATGGCTACACCTTC.

Many counts were recorded for this clonotype. The rearrangement uses TRBV6-1 and TRBJ2-3; D possibly corresponds to TRBD2 (7 bases). The germline V and J ends were trimmed by 5 bases and 0 bases, with 12 bases remaining between them. CDR3 length: 15 residues. CDR1 and CDR2 (germline): MNHNS, SASEGT. CDR3 loop: CASSPAGASTDTQYF. The CDR3 DNA reads as TGTGCCAGCAGTCCTGCGGGGGCTAGCACAGATACGCAGTATTTT.

This clonotype was counted many times. The chain employs TRBV12-3 or TRBV12-4 and TRBJ2-1, with a tentative D call TRBD2 (6 bases). CDR3 length: 15 amino acids. V lost 5 bases and J 3 bases, leaving 14 bases between the germline ends. The CDR3 nucleotides read TGTGCCAGCAGTGCAGGCGGGGTCGGCTACAATGAGCAGTTCTTC. Its translation: CASSAGGVGYNEQFF.

The table lists this clonotype with a few counts. This chain uses TRBV28 with TRBJ2-7, with 8 bases fitting TRBD2. Germline loops: CDR1 MDHEN, CDR2 SYDVKM. The CDR3 is 12 amino acids. The DNA for the CDR3 is TGTAGAACTAGCGGACCAGCCTACGAGCAGTACTTC. This translates into CRTSGPAYEQYF. Full variable domain (rest looked up from reference TRBV28 and TRBJ2-7): DVKVTQSSRYLVKRTGEKVFLECVQDMDHENMFWYRQDPGLGLRLIYFSYDVKMKEKGDIPEGYSVSREKKERFSLILESASTNQTSMYLCRTSGPAYEQYFGPGTRLTVT.

This CDR3 reads CASSGGRLNTGELFF. The CDR3 DNA follows: TGTGCCAGCAGTGGGGGCAGACTCAACACCGGGGAGCTGTTTTTT. V is TRBV6-1 and J is TRBJ2-2; possible D gene TRBD1, 5 bases. Trimming cost V 4 bases and J 2 bases, with 11 bases left between them. The CDR3 totals 15 residues. In germline, CDR1 is MNHNS, CDR2 SASEGT.

The V gene is TRBV6-5, the J gene TRBJ2-7; D might be TRBD1 or TRBD2, each matching 5 bases. CDR1 and CDR2 (germline): MNHEY, SVGAGI. The CDR3 consists of 14 residues. V was pared by 5 bases and J by 3 bases, with 14 bases between. The CDR3 is CASSHTSGGYEQYF. The CDR3 nucleotides read TGTGCCAGCAGTCACACTAGTGGGGGCTACGAGCAGTACTTC.

This clonotype was seen at least ten times. CDR3 coding DNA: TGCGCCAGCAGGCCCGGGACAGGGGGCTCAGATACGCAGTATTTT. This gives the protein CASRPGTGGSDTQYF. The rearrangement joins TRBV10-1 to TRBJ2-3; 12 bases fit TRBD1. The germline CDR1 and CDR2 sequences are WNHNN and SYGVQD (reference sequence). J gave up 4 bases and V 6 bases, and 5 bases lay outside the gene matches. The CDR3 spans 15 residues.

This clonotype has at least ten counts. For the CDR3, the DNA is TGTGCCAGCAGCCAAGAATTTAGGGGAAATTCACCCCTCCACTTT. Its protein product is CASSQEFRGNSPLHF. The rearrangement links TRBV3-1 to TRBJ1-6; D is perhaps TRBD1 (5 bases). Trimming cost V 0 bases and J 7 bases, with 10 bases left between them. The CDR3 loop spans 15 amino acids. Germline assignment: CDR1 LGHDT and CDR2 YNNKEL (reference sequence). Full variable domain (remainder filled in from reference TRBV3-1 and TRBJ1-6): DTAVSQTPKYLVTQMGNDKSIKCEQNLGHDTMYWYKQDSKKFLKIMFSYNNKELIINETVPNRFSPKSPDKAHLNLHINSLELGDSAVYFCASSQEFRGNSPLHFGNGTRLTVT.

This clonotype was found many times. The V call is TRBV12-3 or TRBV12-4, the J call TRBJ2-7; D is undetermined. CDR3 length equals 13 residues. Trimming pared 0 bases from V and 4 bases from J, leaving 7 bases between. The CDR3: CASSLAAVYEQYF. CDR3 bases: TGTGCCAGCAGTTTAGCCGCCGTATACGAGCAGTACTTC.